The 22 T cell receptor beta chains in this list originate from one sample, sequenced in a study of cytomegalovirus exposure and HLA in healthy donors. PCR employed 60 Vbeta and 13 Jbeta primers. The data were produced by immunoSEQ multiplex PCR, yet TCRdb's version contains in-frame clones alone and is incomplete. The data hold 150,000 or so clones, with 84% observed a single time. The sample taken for sequencing was PBMCs. The origin of the receptors is a man aged 25-45 years in good health and CMV-seronegative.

The rearrangement uses TRBV6-5 and TRBJ1-2; D is undetermined. This CDR3 has 14 amino acids. Trimming pared 6 bases from V and 3 bases from J, leaving 14 bases between. Germline V gene data show CDR1 as MNHEY and CDR2 as SVGAGI. Here the CDR3 DNA reads TGTGCCAGCAGCCTTATTTGGGGAGACTATGGCTACACCTTC. Its translation: CASSLIWGDYGYTF.

CDR3 amino acids: CASSLGGVFEAFF. The CDR3 region has the DNA TGTGCCAGCAGCTTAGGGGGGGTTTTTGAAGCTTTCTTT. The chain has TRBV7-9 and TRBJ1-1, with D perhaps matching TRBD1 (5 bases). Germline CDR1 SEHNR, CDR2 FQNEAQ (reference sequence). The germline V and J ends were trimmed by 1 base and 7 bases, with 10 bases remaining between them. The CDR3 covers 13 residues.

V usage is TRBV30 and J usage is TRBJ1-1; D not certain. The CDR3 runs to 15 residues. CDR1 and CDR2 (germline): GTSNPN, SVGIG (reference sequence). The V end was cut by 3 bases, the J end by 0 bases, with 14 bases between. CDR3 protein: CAWSGPRIVNTEAFF. As DNA, the CDR3 is TGTGCCTGGAGCGGTCCTAGGATCGTGAACACTGAAGCTTTCTTT.

The chain joins TRBV5-1 to TRBJ2-1, with 12 bases fitting TRBD2. Germline V gene sequence: CDR1 SGHRS, CDR2 YFSETQ. The CDR3 loop spans 15 amino acids. J lost 6 bases, V lost 2 bases, and 3 bases had no gene match. The CDR3 is CASSFGLAGLNEQFF. The CDR3 nucleotides are TGCGCCAGCAGCTTTGGACTAGCGGGGCTCAATGAGCAGTTCTTC.

The gene calls are TRBV5-6 and TRBJ2-3, with 7 bases lining up with TRBD2. Unmatched junction bases numbered 7, after V lost 6 bases and J lost 3 bases. Germline CDR1 and CDR2: SGHDT and YYEEEE. The CDR3 length is 14 residues. CDR3 nucleotide sequence: TGTGCCAGCAACGCGGGGCGGGAGACAGATACGCAGTATTTT. Amino acid sequence: CASNAGRETDTQYF.

V and J are TRBV5-6 and TRBJ2-7; maybe TRBD1 (5 bases). The V gene lost 4 bases and the J gene lost 3 bases, with 17 bases spanning the gap. The CDR3 extends over 15 amino acids. Germline-derived CDR1 and CDR2 are SGHDT and YYEEEE. The DNA of the CDR3 is TGTGCCAGCAGCCGAGTCCAGGGTTTGAGCTACGAGCAGTACTTC. Translating it yields CASSRVQGLSYEQYF.

The chain uses TRBV5-1 and TRBJ1-6; a weak D match, TRBD1 (5 bases). This CDR3 region has 15 residues. Trimming shortened V by 8 bases and J by 8 bases, and 20 bases separated the two germline ends. CDR1 is SGHRS and CDR2 is YFSETQ in the germline V gene. The CDR3: CASGPDQGRDSPLHF. The CDR3 DNA follows: TGCGCCAGTGGACCCGACCAGGGTAGGGATTCACCCCTCCACTTT.

The gene calls are TRBV6-1 and TRBJ1-2, with TRBD1 matching over 7 bases. Germline V gene data show CDR1 as MNHNS and CDR2 as SASEGT. This CDR3 spans 15 amino acids. V lost 4 bases to trimming and J lost 2 bases; unmatched junction nucleotides: 7. The CDR3 DNA is TGTGCCAGCAGTGGTCCTGACAGGGCCAACTATGGCTACACCTTC. As protein: CASSGPDRANYGYTF.

V is TRBV4-1 and J is TRBJ2-7; 12 nucleotides agree with TRBD1. This CDR3 is 15 amino acids long. Germline CDR1 MGHRA, CDR2 YSYEKL. J was trimmed by 3 bases and V by 3 bases; bases with no gene match: 3. The chain's CDR3 is CASSQGQGARYEQYF. The CDR3 nucleotides read TGCGCCAGCAGCCAGGGACAGGGGGCCCGCTACGAGCAGTACTTC.

The chain links TRBV28 to TRBJ2-7; the D gene is possibly TRBD1 (6 bases). V shed 6 bases and J shed 4 bases, with 19 bases lying between them. Germline V gene sequence: CDR1 MDHEN, CDR2 SYDVKM. This CDR3 contains 15 residues. The CDR3: CASSLGGQRTYEQYF. CDR3 nucleotide sequence: TGTGCCAGCAGCTTAGGGGGACAAAGAACTTACGAGCAGTACTTC.

V gene TRBV6-1 combines with J gene TRBJ1-1; TRBD1 agrees at 11 bases. The ends lost 4 bases at V and 3 bases at J; junction bases unmatched: 10. Germline CDR1 reads MNHNS; CDR2 reads SASEGT. This CDR3 comprises 17 residues. The CDR3 bases are TGTGCCAGCAGTGGGGGACAGGGGGGCCTTTTAGACACTGAAGCTTTCTTT. Amino acids: CASSGGQGGLLDTEAFF.

The chain combines TRBV27 with TRBJ2-3; 11 bases are shared with TRBD2. The CDR3 is made up of 19 amino acids. Germline V lookup: CDR1 MNHEY, CDR2 SMNVEV (reference sequence). V shed 6 bases, J shed 1 base, and the junction held 15 bases outside the gene matches. The CDR3 region is CASSLTYSIAGGGTDTQYF. The CDR3 DNA is TGTGCCAGCAGCCTAACTTACTCAATAGCGGGAGGGGGCACAGATACGCAGTATTTT.

This chain joins TRBV30 and TRBJ2-3, with TRBD2 identical over 12 bases. Germline V gene lookup returns CDR1 GTSNPN and CDR2 SVGIG (reference sequence). This CDR3 comprises 15 residues. The ends lost 2 bases at V and 4 bases at J; junction bases unmatched: 4. CDR3 sequence reads: CAWSPSGRAPDTQYF. CDR3 sequence (DNA): TGTGCCTGGAGTCCTAGCGGGAGGGCCCCAGATACGCAGTATTTT. Combining the CDR3 with reference TRBV30 and TRBJ2-3 gives the whole variable domain SQTIHQWPATLVQPVGSPLSLECTVEGTSNPNLYWYRQAAGRGLQLLFYSVGIGQISSEVPQNLSASRPQDRQFILSSKKLLLSDSGFYLCAWSPSGRAPDTQYFGPGTRLTVL.

Comments on this clone: A junction end diverges from the germline sequence, so it may reflect a read error. V and J are TRBV7-9 and TRBJ1-1, with D maybe TRBD1 (5 bases). The germline V gene encodes CDR1 SEHNR and CDR2 FQNEAQ (reference sequence). The CDR3 length is 17 residues. The CDR3 coding sequence is TGTTCCAGCAGCCGCCAAGACAGCTACCTGAGGAACACTGAAGCTTTCTTT. This encodes CSSSRQDSYLRNTEAFF.

The chain employs TRBV6-1 and TRBJ2-3, with D possibly being TRBD2 (6 bases). Trimming cost V 0 bases and J 3 bases, with 13 bases left between them. The germline CDR1 and CDR2 sequences are MNHNS and SASEGT. The CDR3 is made up of 16 amino acids. The CDR3 DNA follows: TGTGCCAGCAGTGAAGCGTGGGGGGTCGGGACAGATACGCAGTATTTT. This encodes CASSEAWGVGTDTQYF.

This chain connects TRBV6-4 to TRBJ2-1, with TRBD2 matching over 15 bases. Germline V gives CDR1 MRHNA, CDR2 SNTAGT. There are 18 residues in the CDR3. The J segment lost 2 bases and the V segment lost 5 bases, leaving 7 bases of the junction unmatched. The CDR3 sequence is CASSYQRTSGRAYNEQFF. The CDR3 DNA sequence: TGTGCCAGCAGTTACCAGCGGACTAGCGGGAGGGCCTACAATGAGCAGTTCTTC.

This clone came up once. The chain carries TRBV7-6 and TRBJ2-7; 11 bases match TRBD2. The ends lost 3 bases at V and 6 bases at J; junction bases unmatched: 4. The CDR3 has 14 amino acids. Germline CDR1 reads SGHVS; CDR2 reads FNYEAQ. The CDR3 is CASSFSGGAGEQYF. Written as DNA, the CDR3 is TGTGCCAGCAGCTTTAGCGGGGGGGCTGGCGAGCAGTACTTC. The full variable domain, with the rest looked up from reference TRBV7-6 and TRBJ2-7, is GAGVSQSPRYKVTKRGQDVALRCDPISGHVSLYWYRQALGQGPEFLTYFNYEAQQDKSGLPNDRFSAERPEGSISTLTIQRTEQRDSAMYRCASSFSGGAGEQYFGPGTRLTVT.

The V call is TRBV7-2, the J call TRBJ1-2, with D maybe TRBD1 (5 bases). With 0 bases removed from V and 6 bases from J, the gap between germline ends came to 14 bases. This CDR3 region has 15 residues. CDR1 SGHTA and CDR2 FQGNSA come from the germline V gene. Here the CDR3 reads CASSLARVAGDGYTF. The CDR3 DNA reads as TGTGCCAGCAGCTTAGCTCGGGTTGCGGGGGATGGCTACACCTTC.

This clone was seen more than once but under ten times. CDR3 loop: CVRSFRQGALLADRCEQFF. The CDR3 coding sequence is TGTGTCAGAAGCTTCCGACAGGGGGCATTGCTAGCGGATAGATGTGAGCAGTTCTTC. The chain links TRBV7-5 to TRBJ2-1; TRBD1 is the table's D call and was not checked against the DNA. TRBV7-5 is termed a pseudogene. The CDR3 length is 19 residues.

The chain has TRBV25-1 and TRBJ2-1; TRBD1 aligns across 9 bases. The CDR3 contains 14 residues. The trim removed 3 bases at V and 10 bases at J, leaving 7 bases unmatched. In germline, CDR1 is MGHDK, CDR2 SYGVNS. The CDR3 region is CASSDPGQGREQFF. CDR3 nucleotide sequence: TGTGCCAGCAGTGACCCAGGACAGGGGAGAGAGCAGTTCTTC.

V usage is TRBV23-1 and J usage is TRBJ1-2, with D unclear. Being an ORF, TRBV23-1 has a function that is uncertain. V was trimmed by 6 bases and J by 0 bases, leaving 8 bases between them. This CDR3 contains 13 residues. CDR3 loop: CASRRAANYGYTF. As DNA, the CDR3 is TGCGCCAGCAGGCGGGCAGCTAACTATGGCTACACCTTC.

Concerning this clone itself: In the same sample, other DNA sequences code for this CDR3. The chain uses TRBV7-2 and TRBJ1-2; maybe TRBD1 (6 bases). The ends were cut back, 5 bases at V and 0 bases at J, with 10 bases in the middle. This CDR3 spans 14 amino acids. CDR1 SGHTA and CDR2 FQGNSA come from the germline V gene. The CDR3 sequence is CASSLDRANYGYTF. DNA for the CDR3: TGTGCCAGCAGCCTGGACAGAGCTAACTATGGCTACACCTTC.